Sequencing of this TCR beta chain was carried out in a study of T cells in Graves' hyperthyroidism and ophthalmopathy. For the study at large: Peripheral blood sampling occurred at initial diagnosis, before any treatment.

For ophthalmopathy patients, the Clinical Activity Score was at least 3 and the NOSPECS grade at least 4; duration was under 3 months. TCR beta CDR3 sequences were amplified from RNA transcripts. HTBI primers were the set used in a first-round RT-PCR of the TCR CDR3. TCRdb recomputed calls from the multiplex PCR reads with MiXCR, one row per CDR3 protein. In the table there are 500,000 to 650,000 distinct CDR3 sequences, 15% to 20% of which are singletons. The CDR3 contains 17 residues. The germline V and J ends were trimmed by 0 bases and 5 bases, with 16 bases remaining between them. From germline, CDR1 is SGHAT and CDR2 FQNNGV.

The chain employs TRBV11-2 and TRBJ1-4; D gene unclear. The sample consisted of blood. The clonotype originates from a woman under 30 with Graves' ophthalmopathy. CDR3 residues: CASSLDRWKKGNEKLFF. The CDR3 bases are TGTGCCAGCAGCTTAGATCGTTGGAAGAAGGGAAATGAAAAACTGTTTTTT.